This TCR beta chain was captured by sequencing in a study of shared clonotypes between healthy human individuals. Naive CD8 populations comprised CD45RO-negative cells positively selected for CCR7, excluding terminally differentiated effector memory CD45RA+ cells. Clones were sequenced by immunoSEQ multiplex PCR, and TCRdb holds only the in-frame ones, with some missing. The table records hundreds of thousands of clones, just over 90% of them present only once. Specimen: naive CD8+ T cells sorted from blood. This receptor was identified in a man aged 25 to 45 in good health.

CDR3 nucleotide sequence: TGCGCCAGCAGTGGAGGCAGACTTGCCTACAATGAGCAGTTCTTC. This codes for CASSGGRLAYNEQFF. V is TRBV10-1 and J is TRBJ2-1; D ambiguous. This CDR3 has 15 residues. Germline lookup yields CDR1 WNHNN and CDR2 SYGVQD (reference sequence). Between the trimmed V and J ends, which lost 4 bases and 2 bases, there was a span of 12 bases.